The T cell receptor beta chain described here comes from a study of T cell changes during pregnancy in multiple sclerosis. The germline gives CDR1 MNHEY, CDR2 SVGAGI. J lost 5 bases, V lost 6 bases, and 4 bases had no gene match. The CDR3 runs 14 residues. Generated by immunoSEQ multiplex PCR, the TCRdb table keeps only in-frame clones and is missing some. The sample holds around 56,000 clones, around nine tenths seen once. The TCR originated in a female donor in good health, enrolled as a control in a pregnancy study. The chain couples TRBV6-5 to TRBJ2-2; 9 bases agree with TRBD1. The material was peripheral blood, obtained in the third trimester of pregnancy. The CDR3 bases are TGTGCCAGCAGACAGACAGGGGGAACCGGGGAGCTGTTTTTT. Its protein product is CASRQTGGTGELFF.